This T cell receptor (beta chain) was sequenced during a study of CD8+ T cells in alopecia areata. V lost 4 bases to trimming and J lost 9 bases; unmatched junction nucleotides: 10. The CDR3 consists of 14 residues. CDR1 and CDR2 (germline): SQVTM, ANQGSEA. RNA extraction and reverse transcription yielded cDNA as sequencing template. The table came from immunoSEQ multiplex PCR; TCRdb's copy has only in-frame clones and leaves some out. This table has some 190,000 clones, roughly 60% appearing once. Treatment in this sample: oral pan-JAK inhibitor, 5-10 mg twice daily. A word on this clone: Its antigen is currently unknown.

Findings and caveats of the study: Tofacitinib significantly brought down scalp clonality and expanded CD8+ clones among top 100.

The sequence came from a human donor with alopecia areata. This material consisted of CD4+ T cells sorted from blood, taken at week 24, from a patient treated with tofacitinib. The rearrangement links TRBV29-1 to TRBJ2-4; TRBD1 matches at 9 bases. In nucleotides, the CDR3 is TGCAGCGTTGTTCTGGACAGGGGTGATGGCATTCAGTACTTC. Translating gives CSVVLDRGDGIQYF.